One and the same sample provided the 27 T cell receptor beta chains below, sequenced in a study of cytomegalovirus exposure and HLA in healthy donors. PCR primers comprised 60 Vbeta and 13 Jbeta primers. The protocol was immunoSEQ multiplex PCR, while the TCRdb copy is restricted to in-frame clones and leaves out a portion. The sample has 75,000 to 85,000 clones; around 81% are singletons. Sequencing input: PBMCs. These receptors originate from a male donor in good health and CMV-seronegative.

J is TRBJ2-1 and V is TRBV19, with TRBD2 matching over 13 bases. The CDR3 is 15 residues long. Looked up from germline, CDR1 is LNHDA and CDR2 is SQIVND (reference sequence). J was trimmed by 5 bases and V by 3 bases; bases with no gene match: 1. Written as DNA, the CDR3 is TGTGCCAGTAGTATCACTAGCGGGAGGGACAATGAGCAGTTCTTC. Translating gives CASSITSGRDNEQFF.

This chain uses TRBV29-1 with TRBJ2-7; TRBD1 is a possible D gene (5 bases). CDR3 length: 11 residues. V lost 6 bases, J lost 4 bases, and 10 bases lay in between. Germline CDR1 SQVTM, CDR2 ANQGSEA. CDR3 DNA: TGCAGCGTCCAGACAGATTACGAGCAGTACTTC. Translated: CSVQTDYEQYF.

This clone occurred a few times. J is TRBJ1-1 and V is TRBV6-5; D uncertain. V lost 2 bases and J lost 5, with 9 bases in between. The CDR3 spans 13 residues. In germline, CDR1 is MNHEY, CDR2 SVGAGI. As DNA, the CDR3 is TGTGCCAGCAGTTACCAGGCACGGACTGAAGCTTTCTTT. This gives the protein CASSYQARTEAFF.

This sequence joins TRBV4-3 and TRBJ2-1; D might be TRBD1 (6 bases). The CDR3 consists of 14 residues. V lost 5 bases, J lost 9 bases, and 17 bases lay in between. The germline V gene has CDR1 LGHNA and CDR2 YSLEER. Written as DNA, the CDR3 is TGCGCCAGCAGCTCCAAGGCGGTAGGGGGTGAGCAGTTCTTC. As protein: CASSSKAVGGEQFF.

This sequence joins TRBV4-1 and TRBJ1-4; 7 nucleotides align to TRBD1. J was trimmed by 2 bases and V by 3 bases; bases with no gene match: 9. From germline, CDR1 is MGHRA and CDR2 YSYEKL. The CDR3 totals 17 residues. CDR3 protein: CASSHGATGVTNEKLFF. CDR3 nucleotide sequence: TGCGCCAGCAGCCATGGAGCTACAGGGGTGACTAATGAAAAACTGTTTTTT.

The chain has TRBV6-5 and TRBJ2-2; D might be TRBD1 (6 bases). Germline CDR1 and CDR2: MNHEY and SVGAGI. This CDR3 is built from 13 residues. Trimming cost V 8 bases and J 0 bases, with 7 bases left between them. CDR3 sequence (DNA): TGTGCCAGCGGGACACCGAACACCGGGGAGCTGTTTTTT. Its protein product is CASGTPNTGELFF.

CDR3 nucleotides: TGTGCCAGCCAAAACGAGAAGGGAGGGGCCTACGAGCAGTACTTC. Protein sequence: CASQNEKGGAYEQYF. The chain uses TRBV7-9 and TRBJ2-7, with 7 nucleotides matching TRBD2. Per the germline V gene, CDR1 is SEHNR and CDR2 is FQNEAQ (reference sequence). The CDR3 is 15 amino acids. Unmatched junction bases numbered 12, after V lost 8 bases and J lost 2 bases.

The chain links TRBV28 to TRBJ1-5, with 9 bases identical to TRBD1. CDR3 length equals 17 residues. Trimming removed 6 bases from V and 0 bases from J; junction bases left unmatched: 9. In germline, CDR1 is MDHEN, CDR2 SYDVKM. CDR3 protein: CASRKQGADSSNQPQHF. CDR3 in DNA: TGTGCCAGCAGGAAACAGGGGGCGGATAGTAGCAATCAGCCCCAGCATTTT.

This clone was recorded once. The V and J genes are TRBV27 and TRBJ1-2; D is unresolved. The V gene's germline CDR1 is MNHEY and CDR2 SMNVEV (reference sequence). The CDR3 is 12 amino acids. The V gene lost 5 bases and the J gene lost 5 bases, with 9 bases spanning the gap. The CDR3 is CASSQSGYGYTF. The CDR3 DNA follows: TGTGCCAGCAGTCAATCCGGGTATGGCTACACCTTC.

The gene calls are TRBV30 and TRBJ1-2; 9 nucleotides agree with TRBD1. Germline V gene data show CDR1 as GTSNPN and CDR2 as SVGIG (reference sequence). With V trimmed by 4 bases and J by 8 bases, 11 bases remained unmatched. This CDR3 spans 14 amino acids. The CDR3 loop is CAWKNRDRVGGYTF. The CDR3 DNA reads TGTGCCTGGAAAAACCGGGACAGGGTAGGCGGCTACACCTTC.

Concerning this clone: The junction shows a germline mismatch at one end, possibly a read error. The chain recombines TRBV27 with TRBJ2-1; 10 bases match TRBD1. The CDR3 runs to 15 residues. Per germline, CDR1 MNHEY and CDR2 SMNVEV (reference sequence). The CDR3 coding sequence is TGTGCCAGCAGTAGGGACAGGGGTTTCAGAAATGAGCAGCTCTTC. Its translation: CASSRDRGFRNEQLF.

The chain joins TRBV9 to TRBJ2-1, with 12 bases aligning to TRBD2. Trimming cost V 0 bases and J 4 bases; bases outside gene matches: 2. The germline gives CDR1 SGDLS, CDR2 YYNGEE. There are 16 residues in the CDR3. The DNA for the CDR3 is TGTGCCAGCAGCGTAGGAACTAGCGGGGGGTACAATGAGCAGTTCTTC. It is translated as CASSVGTSGGYNEQFF.

A single count supports this clone. The CDR3, as DNA: TGTGCCAGCAGTTCACAGAACCCCAGCTCCTACAATGAGCAGTTCTTC. Encoded protein: CASSSQNPSSYNEQFF. The chain links TRBV6-6 to TRBJ2-1; D uncertain. Germline values: CDR1 MNHNY, CDR2 SVGAGI (reference sequence). The V end lost 4 bases, the J end lost 0 bases, and 13 bases lay between the germline ends. The CDR3 sequence is 16 residues long.

Regarding this clone: The junction shows a germline mismatch at one end, possibly a read error. The chain recombines TRBV7-7 with TRBJ2-1, with TRBD2 matching 9 bases. The CDR3 contains 15 residues. The germline V gene has CDR1 SSHAT and CDR2 FNYEAQ (reference sequence). DNA for the CDR3: TGTGCTAGCAGCTCGGGCGGGGGGGCCTACAATGAGCAGTTCTTC. Protein sequence: CASSSGGGAYNEQFF.

The chain uses TRBV25-1 and TRBJ1-5; D is unresolved. Looked up from germline, CDR1 is MGHDK and CDR2 is SYGVNS. The CDR3 length is 14 residues. V lost 5 bases, J lost 4 bases, and 12 bases lay in between. CDR3 DNA: TGTGCCAGCAGTCAAACCGGGATGAATCAGCCCCAGCATTTT. It yields the protein CASSQTGMNQPQHF.

The rearrangement uses TRBV5-1 and TRBJ2-3; 12 positions agree with TRBD2. Germline V gives CDR1 SGHRS, CDR2 YFSETQ. J gave up 0 bases and V 4 bases, and 15 bases lay outside the gene matches. The CDR3 extends over 20 amino acids. CDR3 in amino acids: CASSRRLAGAQYSSTDTQYF. DNA of the CDR3: TGCGCCAGCAGCCGGCGACTAGCGGGGGCCCAATACTCTAGCACAGATACGCAGTATTTT.

This chain joins TRBV5-8 and TRBJ1-5; D remains ambiguous. Germline CDR1 and CDR2: SGHTS and YDEGEE. V lost 4 bases, J lost 0 bases, and 11 bases lay in between. The CDR3 is 15 residues long. CDR3 amino acids: CASSKLPNSNQPQHF. CDR3 nucleotide sequence: TGTGCCAGCAGCAAACTTCCCAATAGCAATCAGCCCCAGCATTTT. Using reference TRBV5-8 and TRBJ1-5 for the parts outside the CDR3, the full variable domain is EAGVTQSPTHLIKTRGQQATLRCSPISGHTSVYWYQQALGLGLQFLLWYDEGEERNRGNFPPRFSGRQFPNYSSELNVNALELEDSALYLCASSKLPNSNQPQHFGDGTRLSIL.

The J gene is TRBJ2-1, the V gene TRBV27; 7 nucleotides line up with TRBD1. V gave up 4 bases and J gave up 6 bases; unmatched junction bases: 6. Germline CDR1 reads MNHEY; CDR2 reads SMNVEV (reference sequence). This CDR3 is 14 amino acids long. CDR3 amino acids: CASSSQNRGNEQFF. The CDR3 nucleotides are TGTGCCAGCAGTTCACAAAACAGGGGCAATGAGCAGTTCTTC.

The V and J genes are TRBV6-5 and TRBJ2-3; TRBD1 matches at 8 bases. CDR1 is MNHEY, CDR2 SVGAGI, per germline. V was pared by 2 bases and J by 0 bases, with 4 bases of the junction left unmatched. CDR3 length: 16 amino acids. The CDR3, as DNA: TGTGCCAGCAGTTACCGAGACAGGGGCAGCACAGATACGCAGTATTTT. The encoded protein is CASSYRDRGSTDTQYF.

The chain couples TRBV10-2 to TRBJ2-1; D is ambiguous. The germline V gene encodes CDR1 WSHSY and CDR2 SAAADI. This CDR3 comprises 12 residues. Trimming removed 6 bases at V and 10 bases at J, with 13 bases between. DNA of the CDR3: TGCGCCAGCAGCCGACCCGGGTGGGAGCAGTTCTTC. It specifies CASSRPGWEQFF.

V usage is TRBV2 and J usage is TRBJ1-4; 8 bases map to TRBD1. The CDR3 consists of 14 residues. Germline values: CDR1 SNHLY, CDR2 FYNNEI. With 7 bases clipped from V and 6 bases from J, the junction kept 7 bases outside the gene matches. For the CDR3, the DNA is TGTGCCAGCACAAGAGACAGGGGAGATGAAAAACTGTTTTTT. Protein: CASTRDRGDEKLFF.

This clone has more than one count but fewer than ten. This chain joins TRBV28 and TRBJ2-4, with 11 positions matching TRBD2. V lost 7 bases to trimming and J lost 7 bases; unmatched junction nucleotides: 18. The CDR3 has 18 residues. The germline gives CDR1 MDHEN, CDR2 SYDVKM. In nucleotides, the CDR3 is TGTGCCAGCAATAGACTGGGGGGACTACTAGCGGGAGAGAACATTCAGTACTTC. It translates to CASNRLGGLLAGENIQYF.

The chain joins TRBV6-1 to TRBJ2-5; 11 bases agree with TRBD2. The closer fit of TRBJ2-7 to the DNA end suggests the J call may be wrong. CDR3 length: 18 amino acids. CDR1 MNHNS and CDR2 SASEGT come from the germline V gene. The CDR3: CASSGLAGGARKPYEQYF. As DNA, the CDR3 is TGTGCCAGCAGTGGGCTAGCGGGAGGAGCACGAAAACCCTACGAGCAGTACTTC.

The V call is TRBV7-9, the J call TRBJ2-7; D gene ambiguous. Germline CDR1 and CDR2: SEHNR and FQNEAQ (reference sequence). CDR3 size: 12 residues. Trimming stripped 5 bases from V and 6 bases from J, with 11 bases between. The CDR3 coding sequence is TGTGCCAGCAGCCTACTGAATGGCGAGCAGTACTTC. Protein product: CASSLLNGEQYF.

This clone appeared once. The CDR3 DNA reads as TGTGCCAGCAGCTTAGCGAGACGAGCGACTGAAGCTTTCTTT. Its translation is CASSLARRATEAFF. The V call is TRBV7-8, the J call TRBJ1-1; no clear D gene. Trimming took 0 bases from V and 5 from J, leaving 10 bases between them. The CDR3 length is 14 residues. Germline assignment: CDR1 SGHVS and CDR2 FQNEAQ.

The chain uses TRBV4-1 and TRBJ2-3, with a weak D call TRBD2 (5 bases). The ends were cut back, 1 base at V and 5 bases at J, with 13 bases in the middle. Germline assignment: CDR1 MGHRA and CDR2 YSYEKL. The CDR3 length is 15 residues. In DNA form, the CDR3 reads TGCGCCAGCAGCCAAGGGACTGGGATTCTAGATACGCAGTATTTT. It yields the protein CASSQGTGILDTQYF.

The chain links TRBV9 to TRBJ1-4; no definite D call. CDR3 size: 16 residues. Germline V gene lookup returns CDR1 SGDLS and CDR2 YYNGEE. The V and J ends lost 2 bases and 0 bases respectively, with 11 bases between them. This CDR3 is CASSVMYTSTNEKLFF. For the CDR3, the DNA is TGTGCCAGCAGCGTGATGTATACATCAACTAATGAAAAACTGTTTTTT.